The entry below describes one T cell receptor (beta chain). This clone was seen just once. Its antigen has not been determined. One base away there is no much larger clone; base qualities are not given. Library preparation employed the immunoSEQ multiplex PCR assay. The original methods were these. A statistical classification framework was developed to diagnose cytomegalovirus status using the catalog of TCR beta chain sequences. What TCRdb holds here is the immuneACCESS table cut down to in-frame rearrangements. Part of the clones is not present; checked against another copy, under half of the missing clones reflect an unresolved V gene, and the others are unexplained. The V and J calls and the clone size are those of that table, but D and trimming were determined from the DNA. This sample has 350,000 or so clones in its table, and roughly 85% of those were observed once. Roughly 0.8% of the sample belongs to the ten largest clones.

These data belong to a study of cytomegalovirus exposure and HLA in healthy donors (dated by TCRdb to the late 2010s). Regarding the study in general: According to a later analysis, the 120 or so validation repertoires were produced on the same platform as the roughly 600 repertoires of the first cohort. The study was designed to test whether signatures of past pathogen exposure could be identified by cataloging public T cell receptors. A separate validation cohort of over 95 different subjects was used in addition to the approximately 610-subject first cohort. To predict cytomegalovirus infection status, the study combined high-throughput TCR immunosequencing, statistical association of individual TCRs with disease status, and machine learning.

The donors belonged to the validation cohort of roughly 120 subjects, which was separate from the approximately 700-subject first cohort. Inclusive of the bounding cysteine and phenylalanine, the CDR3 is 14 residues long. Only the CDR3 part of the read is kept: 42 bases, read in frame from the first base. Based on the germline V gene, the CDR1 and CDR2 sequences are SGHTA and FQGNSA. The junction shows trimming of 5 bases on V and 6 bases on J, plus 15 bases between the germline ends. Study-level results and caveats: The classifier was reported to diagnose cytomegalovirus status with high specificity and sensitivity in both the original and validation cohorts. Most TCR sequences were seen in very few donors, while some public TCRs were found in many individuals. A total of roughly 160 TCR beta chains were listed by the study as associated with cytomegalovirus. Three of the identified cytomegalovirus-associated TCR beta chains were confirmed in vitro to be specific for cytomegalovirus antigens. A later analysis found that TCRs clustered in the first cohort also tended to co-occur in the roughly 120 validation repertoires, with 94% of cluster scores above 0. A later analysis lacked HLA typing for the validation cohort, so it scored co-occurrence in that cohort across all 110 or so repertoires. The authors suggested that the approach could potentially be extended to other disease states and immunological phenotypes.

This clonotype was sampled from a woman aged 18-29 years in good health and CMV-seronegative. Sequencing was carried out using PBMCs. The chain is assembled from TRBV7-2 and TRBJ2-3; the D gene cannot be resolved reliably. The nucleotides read TGTGCCAGCAGCATACCGCCCAACTCGGATACGCAGTATTTT. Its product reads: CASSIPPNSDTQYF.